The sequence of this TCR beta chain was determined in a study of T cells in Graves' hyperthyroidism and ophthalmopathy. Diagnosis of hyperthyroidism was new in patients aged 18 to 65, and its duration was under 2 months. Amplification yielded TCR beta CDR3 regions, with RNA transcripts as the source. In the first-round RT-PCR of the TCR CDR3, the HTBI primer set was used. TCRdb redid the calling of the multiplex PCR reads with MiXCR, one entry per CDR3 protein. Found here are about 590,000 distinct CDR3 sequences, 15% to 18% of them singletons; the top ten hold about 7%. For this clonotype: As yet, its antigen is unknown.

Study-level findings and limits: It was a median around 6 months before onset that the model predicted ophthalmopathy. In the analysis, a 13 V-J model separated ophthalmopathy from stable hyperthyroidism.

The TCR originated in a woman under 40 with Graves' hyperthyroidism. The sample consisted of blood.

CDR3 region: CASSQAWGKSGPLRSSYNEQFF. The CDR3 coding sequence is TGTGCCAGCAGCCAAGCTTGGGGAAAAAGCGGTCCCCTCAGGAGCTCCTACAATGAGCAGTTCTTC. The chain recombines TRBV3-1 with TRBJ2-1; TRBD2 is a possible D gene (5 bases). V gave up 1 base and J gave up 0 bases, with 28 bases separating them. This CDR3 comprises 22 residues. Germline loops: CDR1 LGHDT, CDR2 YNNKEL (reference sequence).